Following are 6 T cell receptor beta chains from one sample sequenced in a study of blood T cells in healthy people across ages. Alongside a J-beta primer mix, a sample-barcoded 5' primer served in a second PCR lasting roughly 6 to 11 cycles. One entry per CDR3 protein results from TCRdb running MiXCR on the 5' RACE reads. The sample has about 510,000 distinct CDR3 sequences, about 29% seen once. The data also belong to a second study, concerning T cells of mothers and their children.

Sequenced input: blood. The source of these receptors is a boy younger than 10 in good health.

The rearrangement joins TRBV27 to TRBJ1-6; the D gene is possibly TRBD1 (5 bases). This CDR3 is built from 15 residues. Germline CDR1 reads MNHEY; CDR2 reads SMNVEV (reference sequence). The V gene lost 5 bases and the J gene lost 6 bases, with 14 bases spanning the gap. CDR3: CASSARGASNSPLHF. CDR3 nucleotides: TGTGCCAGCAGTGCCCGGGGCGCGAGTAATTCACCCCTCCACTTT.

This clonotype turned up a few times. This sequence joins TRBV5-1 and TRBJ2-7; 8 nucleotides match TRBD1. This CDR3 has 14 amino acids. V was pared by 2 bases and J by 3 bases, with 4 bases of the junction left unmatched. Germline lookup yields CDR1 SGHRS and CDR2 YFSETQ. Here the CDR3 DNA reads TGCGCCAGCAGCTTTACAGGGGGAGGCTACGAGCAGTACTTC. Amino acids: CASSFTGGGYEQYF.

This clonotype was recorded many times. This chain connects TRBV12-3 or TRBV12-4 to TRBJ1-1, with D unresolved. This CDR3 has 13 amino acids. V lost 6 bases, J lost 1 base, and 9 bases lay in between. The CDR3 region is CASSKTENTEAFF. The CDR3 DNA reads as TGTGCCAGCAGCAAAACTGAGAACACTGAAGCTTTCTTT.

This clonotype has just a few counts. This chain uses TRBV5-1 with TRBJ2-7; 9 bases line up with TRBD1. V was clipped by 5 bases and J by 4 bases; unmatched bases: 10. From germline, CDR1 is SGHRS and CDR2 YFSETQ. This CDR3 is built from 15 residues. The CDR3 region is CASRRSGQGTYEQYF. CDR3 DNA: TGCGCCAGCAGGAGGAGCGGACAGGGGACGTACGAGCAGTACTTC. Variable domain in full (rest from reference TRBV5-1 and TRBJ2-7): KAGVTQTPRYLIKTRGQQVTLSCSPISGHRSVSWYQQTPGQGLQFLFEYFSETQRNKGNFPGRFSGRQFSNSRSEMNVSTLELGDSALYLCASRRSGQGTYEQYFGPGTRLTVT.

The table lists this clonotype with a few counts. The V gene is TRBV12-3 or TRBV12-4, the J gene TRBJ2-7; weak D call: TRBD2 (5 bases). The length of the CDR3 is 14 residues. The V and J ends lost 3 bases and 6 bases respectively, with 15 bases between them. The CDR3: CASSFGTEGLEQYF. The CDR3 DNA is TGTGCCAGCAGTTTTGGTACAGAGGGCCTCGAGCAGTACTTC.

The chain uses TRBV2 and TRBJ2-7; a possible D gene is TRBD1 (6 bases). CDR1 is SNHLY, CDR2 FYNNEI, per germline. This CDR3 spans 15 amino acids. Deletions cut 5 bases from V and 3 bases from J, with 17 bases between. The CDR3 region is CASSPDRILHYEQYF. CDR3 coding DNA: TGTGCCAGCAGTCCAGACAGGATATTACACTACGAGCAGTACTTC.